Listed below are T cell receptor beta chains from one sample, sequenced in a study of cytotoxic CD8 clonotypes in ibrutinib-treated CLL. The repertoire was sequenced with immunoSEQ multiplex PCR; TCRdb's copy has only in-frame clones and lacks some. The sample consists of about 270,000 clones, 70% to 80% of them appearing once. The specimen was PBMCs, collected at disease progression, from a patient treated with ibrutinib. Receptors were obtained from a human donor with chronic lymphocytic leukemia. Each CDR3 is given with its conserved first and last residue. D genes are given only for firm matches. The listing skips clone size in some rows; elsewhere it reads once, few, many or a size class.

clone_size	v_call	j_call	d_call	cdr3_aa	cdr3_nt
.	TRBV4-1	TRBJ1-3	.	CASSHPKGGSGNTIYF	TGCGCCAGCAGCCATCCCAAGGGGGGCTCTGGAAACACCATATATTTT
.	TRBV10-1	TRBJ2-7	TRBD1	CASSPGTGGYEQYF	TGCGCCAGCAGTCCCGGGACAGGGGGTTACGAGCAGTACTTC
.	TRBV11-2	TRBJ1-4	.	CASSTARATNEKLFF	TGTGCCAGCAGCACCGCACGCGCAACTAATGAAAAACTGTTTTTT
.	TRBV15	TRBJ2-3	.	CATSRAWGGLGDTQYF	TGTGCCACCAGCAGAGCCTGGGGGGGGCTTGGAGATACGCAGTATTTT
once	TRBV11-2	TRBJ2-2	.	CASSFYSRESGELFF	TGTGCCAGCAGCTTTTATTCCAGGGAGTCCGGGGAGCTGTTTTTT
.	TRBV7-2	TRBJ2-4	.	CASSLGTLGRGYIQYF	TGTGCCAGCAGCTTGGGCACACTGGGCCGTGGGTACATTCAGTACTTC
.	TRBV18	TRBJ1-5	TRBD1	CASSPTTGGIGSNQPQHF	TGTGCCAGCTCACCAACCACAGGGGGCATTGGCAGCAATCAGCCCCAGCATTTT
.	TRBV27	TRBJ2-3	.	CASTGNADTQYF	TGTGCCAGCACAGGGAATGCAGATACGCAGTATTTT
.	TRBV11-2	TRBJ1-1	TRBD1	CASRLEGAQNTEAFF	TGTGCCAGCAGACTAGAGGGGGCTCAGAACACTGAAGCTTTCTTT
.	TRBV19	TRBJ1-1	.	CASSTPPQGAFF	TGTGCCAGTAGTACCCCGCCCCAGGGAGCTTTCTTT
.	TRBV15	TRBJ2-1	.	CATSRYMWPDEQFF	TGTGCCACCAGCAGGTATATGTGGCCGGATGAGCAGTTCTTC
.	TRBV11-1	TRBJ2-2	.	CASSLGGGTATGELFF	TGTGCCAGCAGCTTGGGTGGTGGGACCGCGACCGGGGAGCTGTTTTTT
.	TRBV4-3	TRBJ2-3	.	CASSQDGATADTQYF	TGCGCCAGCAGCCAAGACGGGGCTACGGCAGATACGCAGTATTTT
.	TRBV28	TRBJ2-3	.	CASSLRAGRTDTQYF	TGTGCCAGCAGTTTACGGGCGGGCCGAACAGATACGCAGTATTTT
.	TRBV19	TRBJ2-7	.	CASSIGGLASYEQYF	TGTGCCAGTAGTATAGGCGGTCTCGCATCCTACGAGCAGTACTTC
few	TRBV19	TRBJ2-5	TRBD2	CASSRRREGRETQYF	TGTGCCAGCAGCCGGAGGCGGGAGGGCAGGGAGACCCAGTACTTC
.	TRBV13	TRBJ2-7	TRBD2	CASSLVGLAGSYEQYF	TGTGCCAGCAGCTTAGTTGGTCTAGCGGGGTCCTACGAGCAGTACTTC
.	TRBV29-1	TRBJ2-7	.	CSVEKDSSSYEQYF	TGCAGCGTTGAAAAGGACTCAAGCTCCTACGAGCAGTACTTC
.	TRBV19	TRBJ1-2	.	CASSPILKGGYTF	TGTGCCAGTAGTCCGATTTTGAAGGGTGGCTACACCTTC